This passage covers 12 T cell receptor beta chains from one sample sequenced in a study of CD8+CD57+ T cells in acquired aplastic anemia. CD8+CD57+ cell expansion, shown by flow cytometry, had occurred in the patients selected for sequencing. The study profiled TCR beta VDJ and CDR3 using genomic DNA as template. Each CDR3 protein is one row after TCRdb ran MiXCR on the reads. In the table there are under 250,000 distinct CDR3 sequences, approximately 65% of which are singletons. The sequencing sample was made of sorted CD4+, CD8+, or CD8+CD57+ T cells (not recorded which) from PBMCs. The source of these receptors is a human donor with aplastic anemia.

The rearrangement uses TRBV20-1 and TRBJ2-1; tentatively, D is TRBD2 (5 bases). The ends were cut back, 0 bases at V and 3 bases at J, with 12 bases in the middle. Germline V gives CDR1 DFQATT, CDR2 SNEGSKA (reference sequence). The CDR3 is 15 residues long. CDR3 protein: CSARDRGKDYNEQFF. CDR3 nucleotide sequence: TGCAGTGCTAGAGATAGAGGGAAGGACTACAATGAGCAGTTCTTC.

The chain employs TRBV30 and TRBJ2-1; D is uncertain. The germline V gene has CDR1 GTSNPN and CDR2 SVGIG (reference sequence). CDR3 size: 13 residues. Deletions cut 0 bases from V and 4 bases from J, with 7 bases between. The CDR3 DNA reads as TGTGCCTGGAGTGTTCTCGGATACAATGAGCAGTTCTTC. Encoded protein: CAWSVLGYNEQFF. Complete variable domain (other parts from reference TRBV30 and TRBJ2-1): SQTIHQWPATLVQPVGSPLSLECTVEGTSNPNLYWYRQAAGRGLQLLFYSVGIGQISSEVPQNLSASRPQDRQFILSSKKLLLSDSGFYLCAWSVLGYNEQFFGPGTRLTVL.

CDR3: CASAVAMNTEAFF. For the CDR3, the DNA is TGTGCCAGTGCGGTTGCCATGAACACTGAAGCTTTCTTT. The chain uses TRBV19 and TRBJ1-1; D not resolved. Germline CDR1 is LNHDA and CDR2 is SQIVND (reference sequence). This CDR3 region has 13 residues. With 8 bases removed from V and 0 bases from J, the gap between germline ends came to 10 bases. The variable domain in full, with the rest retrieved from reference TRBV19 and TRBJ1-1, is DGGITQSPKYLFRKEGQNVTLSCEQNLNHDAMYWYRQDPGQGLRLIYYSQIVNDFQKGDIAEGYSVSREKKESFPLTVTSAQKNPTAFYLCASAVAMNTEAFFGQGTRLTVV.

In the case of this clonotype: An end of the junction does not agree with germline; a read error may underlie this. The V and J genes are TRBV2 and TRBJ1-5, with D perhaps matching TRBD1 (5 bases). The CDR3 runs to 12 residues. Germline V gene lookup returns CDR1 SNHLY and CDR2 FYNNEI. CDR3 loop: CGGGYSNQPQHF. CDR3 nucleotide sequence: TGCGGGGGAGGGTATAGCAATCAGCCCCAGCATTTT.

The chain recombines TRBV15 with TRBJ2-1, with 10 bases aligning to TRBD2. Germline V gene sequence: CDR1 LNHNV, CDR2 YYDKDF (reference sequence). The V segment lost 0 bases and the J segment 4 bases; nucleotides outside the gene matches: 3. This CDR3 spans 16 amino acids. CDR3 DNA sequence: TGTGCCACCAGCAGAGAACGACTAGCGGGTTACAATGAGCAGTTCTTC. This encodes CATSRERLAGYNEQFF. The full variable domain, completed using reference TRBV15 and TRBJ2-1, is DAMVIQNPRYQVTQFGKPVTLSCSQTLNHNVMYWYQQKSSQAPKLLFHYYDKDFNNEADTPDNFQSRRPNTSFCFLDIRSPGLGDTAMYLCATSRERLAGYNEQFFGPGTRLTVL.

The CDR3 loop reads CSARPLNQPQHF. CDR3 coding DNA: TGCAGTGCTAGACCCCTGAATCAGCCCCAGCATTTT. The rearrangement joins TRBV20-1 to TRBJ1-5; D is unresolved. With 2 bases removed from V and 4 bases from J, the gap between germline ends came to 6 bases. Germline V CDR1 and CDR2: DFQATT, SNEGSKA (reference sequence). The CDR3 is made up of 12 amino acids.

The rearrangement uses TRBV12-3 or TRBV12-4 and TRBJ2-5; 11 positions match TRBD2. The length of the CDR3 is 15 residues. With 8 bases clipped from V and 4 bases from J, the junction kept 9 bases outside the gene matches. CDR3 protein: CASSPLAGGRETQYF. In DNA form, the CDR3 reads TGTGCCAGCTCCCCCCTAGCGGGAGGACGAGAGACCCAGTACTTC.

This sequence joins TRBV7-9 and TRBJ2-3, with 14 bases identical to TRBD2. Germline V lookup: CDR1 SEHNR, CDR2 FQNEAQ (reference sequence). This CDR3 spans 18 amino acids. The V gene end was trimmed by 4 bases and the J gene end by 4 bases; junction bases not matched to a gene: 10. Here the CDR3 DNA reads TGTGCCAGCAGCTCGCTGGGACTAGCGGGAGCGGGGGCAGATACGCAGTATTTT. This encodes CASSSLGLAGAGADTQYF.

This sequence joins TRBV5-1 and TRBJ2-7; TRBD1 aligns across 7 bases. V shed 4 bases and J 9 bases; nucleotides not matched to a gene: 16. There are 15 residues in the CDR3. The germline V gene encodes CDR1 SGHRS and CDR2 YFSETQ. The CDR3 reads CASSQGTESFGGQYF. The CDR3 coding sequence is TGCGCCAGCAGCCAAGGGACAGAATCTTTTGGGGGGCAGTACTTC.

The V call is TRBV7-8, the J call TRBJ2-5; 7 bases agree with TRBD2. The germline V gene encodes CDR1 SGHVS and CDR2 FQNEAQ. The CDR3 is 14 amino acids. The trim removed 1 base at V and 2 bases at J, leaving 1 base unmatched. Written as DNA, the CDR3 is TGTGCCAGCAGCTTAGTCGGGGGGCAAGAGACCCAGTACTTC. As protein: CASSLVGGQETQYF.

The V and J genes are TRBV14 and TRBJ1-6; no clear D gene. The germline V gene has CDR1 SGHDN and CDR2 FVKESK. The CDR3 covers 13 residues. V lost 1 base and J 7 bases, leaving 5 bases between the germline ends. The CDR3 nucleotides read TGTGCCAGCAGCCAAGTTAGAAATTCACCCCTCCACTTT. It yields the protein CASSQVRNSPLHF.

This clonotype was seen once. Here the CDR3 DNA reads TGTGCCAGCAGCTTAGACGGGACAGGGGGCGGCTACACCTTC. This gives the protein CASSLDGTGGGYTF. This chain joins TRBV7-2 and TRBJ1-2; 12 bases agree with TRBD1. The CDR3 has 14 amino acids. Germline V gives CDR1 SGHTA, CDR2 FQGNSA. J lost 8 bases, V lost 1 base, and 2 bases had no gene match. Full variable domain (missing parts from reference TRBV7-2 and TRBJ1-2): GAGVSQSPSNKVTEKGKDVELRCDPISGHTALYWYRQSLGQGLEFLIYFQGNSAPDKSGLPSDRFSAERTGGSVSTLTIQRTQQEDSAVYLCASSLDGTGGGYTFGSGTRLTVV.